This T cell receptor (beta chain) was recovered during a study of control samples from healthy donors and cancer patients. Trimming took off 6 bases at V and 2 bases at J, with 7 bases between the two ends. The germline V gene encodes CDR1 SQVTM and CDR2 ANQGSEA. The CDR3 contains 11 residues. Some clones are missing from TCRdb's copy, which holds only in-frame ones; the method was immunoSEQ multiplex PCR. The repertoire table contains 150,000 to 200,000 clones. Of note for this clone: Other DNA variants within this sample encode the same CDR3.

The sequenced sample consisted of blood. The V and J genes are TRBV29-1 and TRBJ1-1, with D hard to call. The TCR sequence derives from a young woman in good health. In nucleotides, the CDR3 is TGCAGCGTCGGAAGAAACACTGAAGCTTTCTTT. This encodes CSVGRNTEAFF. Looking up the rest from reference TRBV29-1 and TRBJ1-1 gives the full variable domain: SAVISQKPSRDICQRGTSLTIQCQVDSQVTMMFWYRQQPGQSLTLIATANQGSEATYESGFVIDKFPISRPNLTFSTLTVSNMSPEDSSIYLCSVGRNTEAFFGQGTRLTVV.